The 22 T cell receptor beta chains presented below share a single source sample, sequenced in a study of blood T cells in healthy people across ages. Primers used in a second PCR of about 7 to 12 cycles were a sample-barcoded 5' primer and a J-beta primer mix. Each CDR3 protein is one row after TCRdb ran MiXCR on the 5' RACE reads. This table has about a million distinct CDR3 sequences, roughly two fifths appearing once. The sequencing sample was made of blood. The origin of the receptors is a man younger than 30 in good health.

This clonotype was found a few times. The chain uses TRBV7-2 and TRBJ2-1; the D call may be TRBD1 or TRBD2 (7 bases each). Germline V gene lookup returns CDR1 SGHTA and CDR2 FQGNSA. V lost 3 bases and J lost 7, with 16 bases in between. The CDR3 has 15 amino acids. CDR3 amino acids: CASSFSQGGLNEQFF. CDR3 in DNA: TGTGCCAGCAGCTTCAGCCAGGGGGGGTTAAATGAGCAGTTCTTC.

The gene calls are TRBV6-5 and TRBJ2-3; the match to TRBD2 covers 10 bases. J lost 1 base, V lost 4 bases, and 8 bases had no gene match. This CDR3 has 17 residues. Germline V gives CDR1 MNHEY, CDR2 SVGAGI. The CDR3 DNA reads TGTGCCAGCAGTTCGCTAGCGGGGGCTCGGGGCACAGATACGCAGTATTTT. Its protein is CASSSLAGARGTDTQYF.

This clonotype was seen ten or more times. The chain is built from TRBV29-1 and TRBJ2-1; D possibly uses TRBD1 or TRBD2 (5 bases each). CDR1 is SQVTM, CDR2 ANQGSEA, per germline. The CDR3 is 11 residues long. V lost 6 bases, J lost 5 bases, and 8 bases lay in between. CDR3 loop: CSVGEDNEQFF. The CDR3 nucleotides are TGCAGCGTGGGGGAAGACAATGAGCAGTTCTTC.

This chain's CDR3 is CASSFSGTEYQPQHF. CDR3 in DNA: TGTGCCAGCAGTTTTTCTGGGACAGAATATCAGCCCCAGCATTTT. V and J are TRBV28 and TRBJ1-5, with TRBD1 matching 7 bases. The CDR3 loop spans 15 amino acids. After removal of 3 bases from V and 5 bases from J, the junction contained 7 bases not matched to a gene. Germline values: CDR1 MDHEN, CDR2 SYDVKM.

This chain uses TRBV7-2 with TRBJ1-2; weak D call: TRBD1 (6 bases). The V gene's germline CDR1 is SGHTA and CDR2 FQGNSA. There are 18 residues in the CDR3. The V end lost 0 bases, the J end lost 1 base, and 18 bases lay between the germline ends. Here the CDR3 reads CASSLAPGRGWGNYGYTF. In nucleotides, the CDR3 is TGTGCCAGCAGCTTAGCTCCGGGCAGGGGTTGGGGTAACTATGGCTACACCTTC.

The chain links TRBV4-3 to TRBJ1-2; 7 bases match TRBD1. The V gene's germline CDR1 is LGHNA and CDR2 YSLEER. J was trimmed by 4 bases and V by 0 bases; bases with no gene match: 2. The CDR3 loop spans 14 amino acids. In nucleotides, the CDR3 is TGCGCCAGCAGCCAAGAACAGGGGCTCTATGGCTACACCTTC. Translated: CASSQEQGLYGYTF.

This clonotype was seen ten or more times. The chain joins TRBV29-1 to TRBJ2-1; D is unclear. Germline V gene data show CDR1 as SQVTM and CDR2 as ANQGSEA. Trimming shortened V by 2 bases and J by 7 bases, and 3 bases separated the two germline ends. CDR3 length: 10 amino acids. CDR3 loop: CSVEMNEQFF. CDR3 sequence (DNA): TGCAGCGTTGAAATGAATGAGCAGTTCTTC.

This chain joins TRBV6-5 and TRBJ2-7; maybe TRBD1 (5 bases). TRBJ2-5 matches the DNA end more closely, so the J call is doubtful. CDR3 length: 14 residues. In germline, CDR1 is MNHEY, CDR2 SVGAGI. The CDR3 sequence is CASSMTRQQETQYF. CDR3 bases: TGTGCCAGCAGTATGACCCGACAGCAAGAGACCCAGTACTTC.

This clonotype was seen a few times. The chain links TRBV20-1 to TRBJ2-5; D is undetermined. Trimming left V 5 bases short and J 0 bases short, with 22 bases between. The germline V gene has CDR1 DFQATT and CDR2 SNEGSKA (reference sequence). The CDR3 covers 17 residues. In nucleotides, the CDR3 is TGCAGTGCTCCAATTCCGGGCACGCAGTGGTACCAAGAGACCCAGTACTTC. Translated, it gives CSAPIPGTQWYQETQYF.

This clonotype appeared many times. The gene calls are TRBV3-1 and TRBJ2-7; unclear D gene. The CDR3 contains 12 residues. The V gene's germline CDR1 is LGHDT and CDR2 YNNKEL (reference sequence). Trimming cost V 0 bases and J 3 bases, with 3 bases left between them. The CDR3 reads CASSQDSYEQYF. DNA of the CDR3: TGTGCCAGCAGCCAAGACAGCTACGAGCAGTACTTC.

V usage is TRBV24-1 and J usage is TRBJ2-3; 8 positions match TRBD1. The V and J ends lost 5 bases and 8 bases, in that order; junction bases with no gene match: 2. Germline V gene lookup returns CDR1 KGHDR and CDR2 SFDVKD. This CDR3 comprises 12 residues. CDR3 protein: CATSAGQGTQYF. Written as DNA, the CDR3 is TGTGCCACCAGTGCTGGACAGGGTACGCAGTATTTT.

The chain is built from TRBV7-2 and TRBJ1-6; D gene ambiguous. CDR3 length: 13 amino acids. Germline V lookup: CDR1 SGHTA, CDR2 FQGNSA. Trimming cost V 1 base and J 13 bases, with 11 bases left between them. The CDR3 DNA sequence: TGTGCCAGCAGCTTAGACTTACTAAGTCCCCTCCACTTT. Encoded protein: CASSLDLLSPLHF.

V and J are TRBV12-3 or TRBV12-4 and TRBJ2-1; 11 positions match TRBD1. The trim removed 4 bases at V and 6 bases at J, leaving 11 bases unmatched. This CDR3 comprises 17 residues. DNA of the CDR3: TGTGCCAGCAGTTCGTCCCGGGACAGGGGGTCCGGCAATGAGCAGTTCTTC. This encodes CASSSSRDRGSGNEQFF.

The chain carries TRBV10-3 and TRBJ1-2; D perhaps matches TRBD1 (5 bases). This CDR3 region has 18 residues. Between the trimmed V and J ends, which lost 0 bases and 2 bases, there was a span of 19 bases. From germline, CDR1 is ENHRY and CDR2 SYGVKD. As DNA, the CDR3 is TGTGCCATCAGTGAGTCTCGGACACCAGGGTCCGCGAACTATGGCTACACCTTC. Residues: CAISESRTPGSANYGYTF.

This clonotype occurred many times. This chain connects TRBV29-1 to TRBJ2-1; no clear D. The V gene lost 4 bases and the J gene lost 4 bases, with 2 bases spanning the gap. This CDR3 has 10 residues. In germline, CDR1 is SQVTM, CDR2 ANQGSEA. CDR3 bases: TGCAGCGTTGCATACAATGAGCAGTTCTTC. Its translation: CSVAYNEQFF.

The chain has TRBV6-1 and TRBJ1-5; possible D gene TRBD1, 6 bases. V was shortened by 11 bases and J by 0 bases, with 17 bases between the two germline ends. The CDR3 is 15 residues long. Germline V gene data show CDR1 as MNHNS and CDR2 as SASEGT. The CDR3 loop reads CAAREGGYSNQPQHF. The DNA for the CDR3 is TGTGCCGCACGGGAGGGGGGCTATAGCAATCAGCCCCAGCATTTT.

The chain has TRBV7-9 and TRBJ1-1; the match to TRBD1 covers 9 bases. CDR3 length: 16 residues. V lost 3 bases and J lost 0; bases outside the gene matches: 5. Germline values: CDR1 SEHNR, CDR2 FQNEAQ (reference sequence). The CDR3 DNA reads TGTGCCAGCAGCTTGACAGGGGGTATTATGAACACTGAAGCTTTCTTT. Translation: CASSLTGGIMNTEAFF. The full variable domain, its missing parts supplied by reference TRBV7-9 and TRBJ1-1, is DTGVSQNPRHKITKRGQNVTFRCDPISEHNRLYWYRQTLGQGPEFLTYFQNEAQLEKSRLLSDRFSAERPKGSFSTLEIQRTEQGDSAMYLCASSLTGGIMNTEAFFGQGTRLTVV.

V is TRBV3-1 and J is TRBJ2-5; 10 positions agree with TRBD2. There are 15 residues in the CDR3. V was clipped by 0 bases and J by 11 bases; unmatched bases: 9. The germline V gene encodes CDR1 LGHDT and CDR2 YNNKEL (reference sequence). The CDR3 protein is CASSQEPAGGNEQYF. The CDR3 DNA follows: TGTGCCAGCAGCCAAGAACCAGCGGGGGGGAATGAGCAGTACTTC.

V is TRBV6-1 and J is TRBJ2-2, with 9 bases lining up with TRBD1. Trimming removed 6 bases from V and 1 base from J; junction bases left unmatched: 6. Per the germline V gene, CDR1 is MNHNS and CDR2 is SASEGT. The CDR3 spans 16 residues. The CDR3 DNA sequence: TGTGCCAGCAGCCAGAACAGGGGGCTGAACACCGGGGAGCTGTTTTTT. Its translation is CASSQNRGLNTGELFF.

The V and J genes are TRBV7-6 and TRBJ2-5, with a weak D call TRBD1 (5 bases). The CDR3 totals 13 residues. Germline values: CDR1 SGHVS, CDR2 FNYEAQ. The germline V and J ends were trimmed by 6 bases and 9 bases, with 17 bases remaining between them. The CDR3 is CASSIERQSAQYF. The DNA for the CDR3 is TGTGCCAGCAGTATAGAGAGACAGTCGGCCCAGTACTTC.

This clonotype turned up a few times. The chain has TRBV7-2 and TRBJ2-3, with TRBD2 identical over 11 bases. Trimming cost V 2 bases and J 4 bases; bases outside gene matches: 5. CDR3 length equals 16 residues. Germline CDR1 SGHTA, CDR2 FQGNSA. CDR3 bases: TGTGCCAGCAGCTTAACCGGGACTAGCGGTTCAGATACGCAGTATTTT. Amino acid sequence: CASSLTGTSGSDTQYF.

In this sample, this clonotype turned up a few times. CDR3 in DNA: TGTGCCAGCAGCTTAATGGCGGGAACTTACTACGAGCAGTACTTC. It specifies CASSLMAGTYYEQYF. This rearrangement joins TRBV7-2 to TRBJ2-7; the D gene is possibly TRBD2 (6 bases). This CDR3 contains 15 residues. CDR1 is SGHTA, CDR2 FQGNSA, per germline. Trimming cost V 2 bases and J 3 bases, with 14 bases left between them.